This TCR beta chain came from a study of cytomegalovirus exposure and HLA in healthy donors (dated 2017 in TCRdb). About the full investigation: According to an earlier analysis of around 600 of the donors, 150 million to 200 million T cells yielded 90 million to 130 million unique TCR beta sequences and approximately 300 Gb of sequence data. Both class I and class II loci were covered by HLA typing, at four-digit resolution. Among the roughly 430 genotyped donors, around 79% belonged to the genetic ancestry cluster associated with self-reported Caucasian donors. Along with the approximately 650-subject first cohort, a separate validation cohort of 120 different subjects was used. On average, around 200,000 unique TCR beta nucleotide sequences were sequenced per donor among 300 to 500 genotyped donors of the cohort, with around 19% of those sequences being non-productive. A later genetic analysis used genome-wide SNP genotypes for about 65% of the roughly 670 donors, treating that subset as a discovery cohort. An earlier analysis of roughly 600 of the donors used high-throughput TCR beta sequencing to judge whether each TCR beta V gene segment behaved as functional or pseudogenic. In the later analysis, no new phenotypic data were used to find candidate immune exposures; instead, reliance was placed on TCR beta sequences and their occurrence across donors. The aim of the study was to test whether cataloging public T cell receptors could identify signatures of past pathogen exposure. Donor age, sex, ethnicity and CMV serostatus were collected together with the repertoire data. About five DR-DQ haplotypes were treated as single units for association and clustering because of strong linkage in the cohort. The study profiled the T cell repertoires of approximately 700 subjects by immunosequencing and related them to cytomegalovirus serostatus. High-throughput TCR immunosequencing, statistical association of individual TCRs with disease status, and machine learning were combined to predict cytomegalovirus infection status. Typing coverage varied by locus: roughly 620-640 donors for A, B, C, DRB1 and DQB1; more than 500 for DQA1; 606 for DPA1; fewer than 480 for DPB1. Around 320 gigabases of sequencing data and approximately 93 million unique TCR sequences were included in an early release covering roughly 600 HLA-typed donors. Every discovery cohort repertoire had been produced on one sequencing platform. A later analysis re-examined previously published TCR beta repertoires from around 670 donors and added high-resolution HLA genotyping to investigate patterns of TCR occurrence. Beyond this particular receptor, the publication reports: According to a later genetic analysis, donors in an Asian-associated ancestry cluster had fewer N-insertions in productive TCRs than the approximately 670-donor mean. While some public TCRs were present in many individuals, most TCR sequences turned up only very rarely across donors. In vitro tests confirmed that a few of the cytomegalovirus-associated TCR beta chains recognize cytomegalovirus antigens. A further reported finding was that TCR beta sequences accurately predicted the HLA-A and HLA-B alleles for most subjects in the first cohort. The study gave a list of 150 to 200 TCR beta chains associated with cytomegalovirus. Presence/absence analyses assumed roughly uniform sequencing depth across donors, an assumption that may not hold. Linkage disequilibrium might explain the correlated functional status among segregating V segments, but an unknown experimental factor could not be ruled out. A cluster of highly shared sequence variants was judged likely to be a technical artifact of the sequencing pipeline. For the cohort, immune exposure information was limited to CMV serostatus. Only TCR beta chains were sequenced in this cohort, and the absence of alpha or paired-chain data limited detectable features. The authors suggested that the approach could potentially be extended to other disease states and immunological phenotypes. Broadly in line with IMGT annotations, most TCR beta V segments showed up in productive rearrangements about 87% or about 30% of the time in an earlier analysis of under 700 of the donors. Strong co-occurrence of HLA alleles, especially DR and DQ, made assigning TCR associations to individual alleles difficult. Because counts were too low, roughly 18 rarely observed V segments, including chromosome 9 orphons, were left out of the earlier analysis of about 620 of the donors. In a later analysis, some 17,000 TCR beta sequences were associated with specific HLA alleles at a false discovery rate of 0.05. A later genetic analysis associated a missense DCLRE1C variant with V-gene and J-gene trimming of TCR beta chains, and an independent cohort replicated the association. In a later analysis, most CMV-associated TCR beta chains were found to appear HLA-restricted, with HLA associations seemingly driven largely by CMV exposure. According to a later analysis, parvovirus B19, influenza, CMV and Epstein-Barr virus appeared linked to several top co-occurrence clusters. Compared with equally common non-associated chains, HLA-associated TCR beta chains in a later analysis were more clonally expanded and had lower generation probabilities. Cytomegalovirus status was reported to be diagnosed by the classifier with high specificity and sensitivity in both the original and validation cohorts. Because some donors lacked HLA typing at each locus, the association tests relied only on the typed subset. In a later analysis, TCR association rates were found to vary across HLA loci, with the most associated TCRs seen for DRB1 alleles and the fewest for HLA-C alleles. Because the 87-base-pair reads could not distinguish some IMGT-functional V segments, including TRBV6-2 and TRBV6-3, those segments were excluded.

Receptor amplification or capture employed the immunoSEQ multiplex PCR assay. For the multiplex PCR, a mixture combining 60 forward primers for TCR Vbeta segments and 13 reverse primers for TCR Jbeta segments was used. The CDR3 region of rearranged TCR beta genes was amplified from genomic DNA with a multiplex PCR assay. The Illumina HiSeq System was used to sequence the amplified TCR beta libraries as 87-base-pair reads. The authors' analysis ran thus. Across the 666 repertoires, a later analysis counted 80 million or so unique TCR beta chains, roughly 11 million of which were shared by at least two donors. Raw reads were error-corrected and collapsed into unique sequences by a nearest-neighbor algorithm in which closely related sequences were merged to remove PCR and sequencing errors. CDR3 sequences were aligned to IMGT reference sequences to assign V, D and J gene segments. Each retained sequence needed at least a six-nucleotide match to both a V gene segment and a J gene segment. A rearrangement was called productive if the CDR3 had no stop codons and remained in frame with V and J, and every other rearrangement was called non-productive. Following IMGT convention, CDR3 was defined as the stretch from the second conserved V-encoded cysteine up to the conserved J-encoded phenylalanine. In an earlier analysis of more than 550 of the donors, sequences lacking an unambiguous match to a single V gene segment were excluded. An earlier analysis of almost 600 of the donors classified V segments as functional when productive rearrangements were above 56.7% and as segregating when the standard deviation between donors was above 5%. A statistical classification framework was built for diagnosing cytomegalovirus status from the catalog of TCR beta chain sequences. In a later analysis, TCR nucleotide sequences were compared against IMGT/GENE-DB human TR gene sequences so that V and J genes could be assigned. A later analysis assigned CDR3 sequences and most-parsimonious VDJ recombination scenarios with the TCRdist pipeline. A later analysis defined each TCR beta chain by its CDR3 amino acid sequence plus V-gene family, and excluded reads lacking a unique V-gene family. In a later analysis, 450 to 600 highly shared, low-generation-probability nucleotide sequences were removed to address suspected cross-contamination and a sequencing artifact. In a later analysis, a clonal expansion index for each public chain was calculated from normalized within-repertoire ranks of inferred template counts. Generation probabilities in a later analysis came from a VDJ recombination model fitted to out-of-frame rearrangements, and those results were checked against IGoR. In a later analysis, hypergeometric tests were used to score TCR-TCR, TCR-HLA and TCR-CMV co-occurrence, with a repertoire-size bias correction applied to TCR pairs. False discovery rates were estimated in a later analysis by permuting HLA or CMV assignments 20 times. In a later analysis, co-occurring TCRs were grouped using DBSCAN, and TCRdist sequence similarity was added for clustering within HLA-allele-positive subsets. Repertoires with fewer than 30,000 or more than 120,000 public chains were left out of co-occurrence clustering, as were about 5 repertoires with anomalous nucleotide sharing. TCRdb took this table from immuneACCESS and kept in-frame rearrangements with V and J called. Such tables lack part of the clones; where checked against another copy, unresolved V genes explain under half of the gap, and the rest is unexplained. Clone size and the V and J calls come from that table; the DNA yielded D and trimming. The sample's table lists a count of about 200,000 clones. Together, the top ten hold more than 0.95% of the sample.

In the case of this clone: The target of this receptor is not known.

In total, approximately 610 healthy bone marrow donors made up the cohort. At the time of sampling, all cohort members were nominally healthy, though unrecorded immune exposures were likely present. The donor was CMV seropositive and belonged to the group of 250 to 300 seropositive cohort members. A peripheral blood sample was provided by each donor, and peripheral blood mononuclear cells were used for TCR beta sequencing. The Qiagen DNeasy Blood Extraction Kit was used to extract genomic DNA from the blood cell samples. Reading from cysteine to phenylalanine, the CDR3 counts 14 amino acids. The DNA shown is the 42-base CDR3, in frame from base 1. According to the germline V gene, CDR1 reads MDHEN and CDR2 reads SYDVKM. Clipping removes 6 bases from V and 8 bases from J, with 12 as the unmatched junction base count.

The chain links TRBV28 with TRBJ1-2, and 7 bases in between align with TRBD1. The sequencing input was PBMCs. The sequence derives from a girl aged 2-15 years in good health and CMV-seropositive. The DNA reads as follows: TGTGCCAGCAGAACTGACCAAAGGACAGGCGGCTACACCTTC. This sequence encodes CASRTDQRTGGYTF.